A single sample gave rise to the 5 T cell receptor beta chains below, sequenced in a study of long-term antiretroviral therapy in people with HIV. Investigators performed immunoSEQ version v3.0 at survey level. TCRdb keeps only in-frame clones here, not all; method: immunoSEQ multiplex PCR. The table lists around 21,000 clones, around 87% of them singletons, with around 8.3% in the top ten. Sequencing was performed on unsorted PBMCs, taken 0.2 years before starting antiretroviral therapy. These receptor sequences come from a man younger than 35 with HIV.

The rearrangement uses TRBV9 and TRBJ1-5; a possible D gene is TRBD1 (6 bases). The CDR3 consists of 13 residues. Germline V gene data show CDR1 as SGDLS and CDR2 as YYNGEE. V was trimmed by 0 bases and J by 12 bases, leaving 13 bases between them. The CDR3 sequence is CASSVDMGGVQHF. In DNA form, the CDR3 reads TGTGCCAGCAGCGTAGATATGGGGGGCGTCCAGCATTTT.

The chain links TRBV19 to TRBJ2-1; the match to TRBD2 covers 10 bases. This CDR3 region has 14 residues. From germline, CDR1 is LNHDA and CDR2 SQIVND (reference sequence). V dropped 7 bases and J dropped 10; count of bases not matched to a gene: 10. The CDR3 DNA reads TGTGCCAGTAATCCCAGCGGGGGGGCCGGGGAGCAGTTCTTC. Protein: CASNPSGGAGEQFF. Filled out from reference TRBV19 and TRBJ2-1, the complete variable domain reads DGGITQSPKYLFRKEGQNVTLSCEQNLNHDAMYWYRQDPGQGLRLIYYSQIVNDFQKGDIAEGYSVSREKKESFPLTVTSAQKNPTAFYLCASNPSGGAGEQFFGPGTRLTVL.

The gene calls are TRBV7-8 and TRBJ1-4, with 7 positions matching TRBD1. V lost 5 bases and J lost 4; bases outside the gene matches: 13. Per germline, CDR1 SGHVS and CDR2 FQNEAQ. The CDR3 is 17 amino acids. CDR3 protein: CASSRGQNPAINEKLFF. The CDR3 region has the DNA TGTGCCAGCAGCAGGGGACAGAATCCGGCGATTAATGAAAAACTGTTTTTT. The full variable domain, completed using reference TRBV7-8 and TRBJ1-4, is GAGVSQSPRYKVAKRGQDVALRCDPISGHVSLFWYQQALGQGPEFLTYFQNEAQLDKSGLPSDRFFAERPEGSVSTLKIQRTQQEDSAVYLCASSRGQNPAINEKLFFGSGTQLSVL.

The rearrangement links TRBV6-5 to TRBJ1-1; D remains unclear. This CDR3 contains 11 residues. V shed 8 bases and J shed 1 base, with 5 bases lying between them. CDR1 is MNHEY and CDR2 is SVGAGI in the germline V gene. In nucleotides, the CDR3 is TGTGCCAGCGGCGGGAACACTGAAGCTTTCTTT. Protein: CASGGNTEAFF.

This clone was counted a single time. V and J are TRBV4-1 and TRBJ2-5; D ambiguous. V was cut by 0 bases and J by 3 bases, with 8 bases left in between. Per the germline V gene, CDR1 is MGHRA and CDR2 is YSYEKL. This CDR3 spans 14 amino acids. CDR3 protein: CASSQEPTEETQYF. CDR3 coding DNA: TGCGCCAGCAGCCAAGAGCCCACAGAAGAGACCCAGTACTTC.